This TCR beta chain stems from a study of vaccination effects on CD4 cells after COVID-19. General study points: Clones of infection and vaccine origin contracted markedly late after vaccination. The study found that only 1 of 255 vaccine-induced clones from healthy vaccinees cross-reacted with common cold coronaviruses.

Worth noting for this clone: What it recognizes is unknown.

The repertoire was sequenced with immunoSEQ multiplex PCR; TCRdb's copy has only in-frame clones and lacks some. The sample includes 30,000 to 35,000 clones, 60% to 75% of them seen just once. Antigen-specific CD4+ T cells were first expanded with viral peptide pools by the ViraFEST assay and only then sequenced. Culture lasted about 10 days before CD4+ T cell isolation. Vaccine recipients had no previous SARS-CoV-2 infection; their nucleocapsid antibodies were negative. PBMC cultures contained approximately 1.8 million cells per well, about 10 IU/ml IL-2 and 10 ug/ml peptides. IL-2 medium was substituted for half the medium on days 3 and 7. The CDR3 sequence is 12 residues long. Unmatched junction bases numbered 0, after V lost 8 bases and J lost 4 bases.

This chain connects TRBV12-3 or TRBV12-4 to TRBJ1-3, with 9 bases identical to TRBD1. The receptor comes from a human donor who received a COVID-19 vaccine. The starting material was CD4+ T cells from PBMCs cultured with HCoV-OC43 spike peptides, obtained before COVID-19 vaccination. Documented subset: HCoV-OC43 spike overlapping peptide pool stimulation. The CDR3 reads CASGTGGNTIYF. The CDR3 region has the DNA TGTGCCAGCGGGACAGGGGGAAACACCATATATTTT.